This T cell receptor (beta chain) stems from a study of PD-L1 blockade in urothelial cancer. Study details: Study patients had been treated with 0 to 3 previous chemotherapy regimens. Blood analyses occurred 3 weeks (second dose) and 6 weeks post treatment start. Overall study findings and caveats: Those with durable benefit had larger increases in tumor-associated blood clones at 3 weeks.

Germline V gene data show CDR1 as KGHSH and CDR2 as LQKENI. Trimming removed 6 bases at V and 6 bases at J, with 15 bases between. This CDR3 region has 13 residues. Time point in this sample: pretreatment peripheral blood. Each PCR reaction had synthetic TCR analog templates spiked into it. Generated by immunoSEQ multiplex PCR, the TCRdb table keeps only in-frame clones and is missing some. The sample holds 48,000 or so clones, 87% seen once. As concerns this clone: Its antigen remains unknown.

The specimen comprised PBMCs, sampled around atezolizumab (anti-PD-L1) treatment. This sequence originates from a woman aged 55-70 years with urothelial cancer. The chain is built from TRBV18 and TRBJ2-7; the D gene is possibly TRBD2 (6 bases). CDR3 sequence reads: CASSPPGVVEQYF. As DNA, the CDR3 is TGTGCCAGCTCCCCCCCGGGGGTTGTCGAGCAGTACTTC.